Sequencing of this T cell receptor (beta chain) was carried out in a study of T cells in Graves' hyperthyroidism and ophthalmopathy. This clonotype has more than one count but fewer than ten. Amplified TCR beta CDR3 regions came from RNA transcripts. The TCR CDR3 was amplified in a first-round RT-PCR using the HTBI primer set. One entry per CDR3 protein, called by TCRdb with MiXCR from the multiplex PCR reads. The repertoire holds about 350,000 distinct CDR3 sequences, with approximately 15% as singletons. The TCR was taken from a woman aged 25 to 39 with Graves' hyperthyroidism. What was sequenced was blood.

The CDR3 coding sequence is TGCAGTGCTAATGTGTTGTTGGTGGAGACCCAGTACTTC. Translating it yields CSANVLLVETQYF. The J gene is TRBJ2-5, the V gene TRBV20-1; D gene unclear. Germline-derived CDR1 and CDR2 are DFQATT and SNEGSKA (reference sequence). The CDR3 has 13 residues. The V and J ends lost 4 bases and 5 bases respectively, with 14 bases between them.